The clone carrying this T cell receptor beta chain was observed a few times. Its antigen remains unknown. TCRdb ran MiXCR on the RACE reads and lists one entry per CDR3 protein. The table records fewer than 400,000 distinct CDR3 sequences, around 7% of them present only once. This specimen comes from a study of human T cells and chemical hapten exposure. The overall study: DPC 0.01% went on the upper back by patch test, with reading at 6 days.

Germline assignment: CDR1 SGHTA and CDR2 FQGNSA. The CDR3 has 21 amino acids. Losses at the gene ends were 6 bases for V and 1 base for J; bases not matched to a gene: 22. Time point noted: patch test 1, 2 weeks after DPC sensitization. Treatment specified: therapeutic diphenylcyclopropenone sensitization with weekly scalp DPC. Alopecia patients between 18 and 70 years old and suitable for DPC were used as donors. Study-wide results and caveats: Counts of expanded TCRs at PT1 were positively correlated with patch test score.

This sample comprised whole blood, obtained in connection with sensitization to the hapten diphenylcyclopropenone (DPC). The chain carries TRBV7-2 and TRBJ2-1; 9 bases are shared with TRBD1. The sequence derives from a woman aged 18-29 years with alopecia areata. Some clones in this sample may be carry-over from other donors' samples. The CDR3 is CASSYPDVGQGQQNSYNEQFF. The CDR3 bases are TGTGCCAGCAGTTACCCGGACGTGGGACAGGGCCAACAAAATTCCTACAATGAGCAGTTCTTC.